This passage covers 13 T cell receptor beta chains from one sample sequenced in a study of breast tumors, draining lymph nodes, adjacent tissues. The lymph nodes were axillary draining lymph nodes from breast cancer patients. MiXCR, applied by TCRdb to the multiplex PCR reads, yields one record per CDR3 protein. The data hold some 130,000 distinct CDR3 sequences, with 15% to 20% observed a single time. The sample consisted of axillary lymph node tissue. The receptors shown here come from a female donor with breast cancer. Some clones in this sample may be carry-over from other donors' samples.

This clonotype has more than one count but fewer than ten. The chain links TRBV19 to TRBJ2-1; D could derive from TRBD1 or TRBD2 (5 bases each). V was shortened by 11 bases and J by 5 bases, with 16 bases between the two germline ends. The length of the CDR3 is 13 residues. Looked up from germline, CDR1 is LNHDA and CDR2 is SQIVND (reference sequence). The chain's CDR3 is CAGTGTENNEQFF. The CDR3 DNA reads as TGTGCCGGTACCGGGACGGAGAACAATGAGCAGTTCTTC.

The CDR3 sequence: CASSENRDSPLHF. The CDR3 region has the DNA TGCGCCAGCAGTGAAAACAGGGACTCACCCCTCCACTTT. The rearrangement uses TRBV10-1 and TRBJ1-6; maybe TRBD1 (6 bases). Between the trimmed V and J ends, which lost 3 bases and 10 bases, there was a span of 10 bases. Germline-derived CDR1 and CDR2 are WNHNN and SYGVQD (reference sequence). The CDR3 totals 13 residues.

The V and J genes are TRBV27 and TRBJ2-3, with 8 bases lining up with TRBD2. There are 17 residues in the CDR3. Germline CDR1 reads MNHEY; CDR2 reads SMNVEV (reference sequence). The V and J ends lost 3 bases and 8 bases, in that order; junction bases with no gene match: 16. CDR3: CASSFNVLAGKEVTQYF. In DNA, the CDR3 is TGTGCCAGCAGTTTTAATGTTTTAGCGGGAAAGGAGGTTACGCAGTATTTT.

A note on this clonotype: Since a much larger clone is just one base distant, this may be a read error. The chain uses TRBV6-4 and TRBJ2-5; 9 bases align to TRBD2. The CDR3 has 12 amino acids. The germline V gene encodes CDR1 MRHNA and CDR2 SNTAGT. The CDR3 coding sequence is TGTGCCCGCGGGGGGGAGCAAGAGGCCCAGTACTTC. Residues: CARGGEQEAQYF.

On this clonotype: This may be a read error, as it is one base from a much larger clone. The chain employs TRBV5-1 and TRBJ2-1, with 10 nucleotides matching TRBD2. The CDR3 has 15 residues. The J segment lost 7 bases and the V segment lost 0 bases, leaving 4 bases of the junction unmatched. Germline values: CDR1 SGHRS, CDR2 YFSETQ. This CDR3 is CASSLASGSPNEQFF. For the CDR3, the DNA is TGCGCCAGCAGCTTGGCTAGCGGGAGTCCAAATGAGCAGTTCTTC.

There are many counts of this clonotype. The chain uses TRBV6-4 and TRBJ1-4, with a weak D call TRBD1 (6 bases). The CDR3 length is 14 residues. Trimming pared 8 bases from V and 4 bases from J, leaving 14 bases between. Germline V CDR1 and CDR2: MRHNA, SNTAGT. Written as DNA, the CDR3 is TGTGCCAGCGTAGCGGGCAGGGGTAATGAAAAACTGTTTTTT. The encoded protein is CASVAGRGNEKLFF.

Notes on this clonotype: A clone one base away is much larger, so this may be a read error. V and J are TRBV30 and TRBJ2-2, with 8 bases matching TRBD1. Germline CDR1 is GTSNPN and CDR2 is SVGIG (reference sequence). J was trimmed by 6 bases and V by 8 bases; bases with no gene match: 2. The CDR3 is 11 residues long. Here the CDR3 reads CARTGPGELFF. For the CDR3, the DNA is TGTGCCAGGACAGGGCCCGGGGAGCTGTTTTTT.

The rearrangement joins TRBV3-1 to TRBJ1-2; 9 positions agree with TRBD1. This CDR3 is built from 15 residues. Germline assignment: CDR1 LGHDT and CDR2 YNNKEL (reference sequence). The J segment lost 5 bases and the V segment lost 4 bases, leaving 8 bases of the junction unmatched. The CDR3 DNA reads as TGTGCCAGCAGCCCAGCCGGGACAGGGTCATATGGCTACACCTTC. This translates into CASSPAGTGSYGYTF.

This clonotype was counted ten times or more. The V and J genes are TRBV5-8 and TRBJ2-7; tentatively, D is TRBD2 (5 bases). This CDR3 has 14 residues. Trimming took off 1 base at V and 2 bases at J, with 10 bases between the two ends. Germline CDR1 reads SGHTS; CDR2 reads YDEGEE. Written as DNA, the CDR3 is TGTGCCAGCAGCTTGAGTCCCGGGACCTACGAGCAGTACTTC. This encodes CASSLSPGTYEQYF.

This clonotype has at least ten counts. The chain combines TRBV7-2 with TRBJ2-1; 11 nucleotides agree with TRBD2. Germline loops: CDR1 SGHTA, CDR2 FQGNSA. With V trimmed by 5 bases and J by 8 bases, 11 bases remained unmatched. CDR3 length equals 16 residues. CDR3 loop: CASSRVSGRASDEQFF. The DNA of the CDR3 is TGTGCCAGCAGCAGAGTTAGCGGGAGGGCCTCGGATGAGCAGTTCTTC.

This clonotype was counted many times. The chain employs TRBV19 and TRBJ2-2; D gene unclear. Germline V CDR1 and CDR2: LNHDA, SQIVND (reference sequence). V was pared by 8 bases and J by 8 bases, with 12 bases between. CDR3 length equals 12 residues. CDR3 sequence: CASAKGKGELFF. The CDR3 DNA follows: TGTGCCAGTGCCAAAGGGAAAGGGGAGCTGTTTTTT.

The table lists this clonotype with many counts. The chain combines TRBV5-1 with TRBJ2-1; 8 bases are a match to TRBD1. Trimming removed 4 bases from V and 2 bases from J; junction bases left unmatched: 5. The CDR3 runs to 15 residues. Germline CDR1 SGHRS, CDR2 YFSETQ. The CDR3 spells CASSPRTGTYNEQFF. CDR3 in DNA: TGCGCCAGCAGCCCCCGGACAGGGACCTACAATGAGCAGTTCTTC.

This clonotype showed up many times. The DNA for the CDR3 is TGTGCCAGCAGCGTCTCTCTCGGGGCTAATTCACCCCTCCACTTT. Its translation is CASSVSLGANSPLHF. This sequence joins TRBV9 and TRBJ1-6, with D tentatively TRBD1 (5 bases). Trimming removed 2 bases from V and 6 bases from J, with 12 bases in between. Germline loops: CDR1 SGDLS, CDR2 YYNGEE. The CDR3 has 15 amino acids.